The clone carrying this T cell receptor (beta chain) appeared once. The record originates from a study of blood T cell repertoires in COVID-19. Seattle patients were enrolled during active infection and followed longitudinally. TCRdb keeps only in-frame clones here, not all; method: immunoSEQ multiplex PCR. This sample yields about 420,000 clones, of which around 90% are seen a single time; 0.65% to 1% belongs to the top ten. The sample was peripheral blood. The clonotype comes from a man aged 18 to 30 with COVID-19, enrolled during active disease.

The CDR3 sequence is CASSPSRRLETQYF. For the CDR3, the DNA is TGCGCCAGCAGCCCTAGCAGGCGGCTTGAGACCCAGTACTTC. V is TRBV5-1 and J is TRBJ2-5; possible D gene TRBD2, 5 bases. The CDR3 runs to 14 residues. Trimming pared 4 bases from V and 5 bases from J, leaving 15 bases between. Germline V gene sequence: CDR1 SGHRS, CDR2 YFSETQ.